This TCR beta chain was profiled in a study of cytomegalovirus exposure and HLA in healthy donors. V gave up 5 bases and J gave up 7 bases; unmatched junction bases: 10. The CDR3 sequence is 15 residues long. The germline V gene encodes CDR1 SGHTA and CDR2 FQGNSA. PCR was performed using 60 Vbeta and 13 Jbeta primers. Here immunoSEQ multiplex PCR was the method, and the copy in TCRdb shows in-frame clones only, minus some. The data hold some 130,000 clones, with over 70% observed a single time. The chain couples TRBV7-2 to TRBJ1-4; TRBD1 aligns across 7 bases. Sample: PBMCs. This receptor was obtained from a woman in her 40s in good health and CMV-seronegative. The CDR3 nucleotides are TGTGCCAGCAGCCAAAGACAGGGTTTTAGTGAAAAACTGTTTTTT. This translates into CASSQRQGFSEKLFF.